A single sample is the source of the 6 T cell receptor beta chains below, sequenced in a study of shared clonotypes between healthy human individuals (dated by TCRdb to about 2020). Library preparation employed the immunoSEQ multiplex PCR assay. Sourced from immuneACCESS, this table was stored by TCRdb with only in-frame sequences that have V and J called. A share of the clones is absent; for the studies checked, an unresolved V gene accounts for under half, and the remainder has no known explanation. For this sample there are roughly 810,000 clones; around 96% appear just once. In total, the top ten clones hold under 0.3% of the sample. For the CD8 naive samples, CD45RO-negative cells were positively selected for CCR7, yielding a CD45RA+CCR7+ population from which TemRA cells were excluded. Sequencing used naive CD8+ T cells sorted from blood. Interpreted using the paper, the cell subset or site label stands for: CD45RA+CCR7+. The receptor source for this set is a young man in good health.

The genes are TRBV27 and TRBJ2-7; TRBD1 matches at 11 bases. Germline values: CDR1 MNHEY, CDR2 SMNVEV (reference sequence). The CDR3 runs 15 residues. V shed 7 bases, J shed 1 base, and the junction held 6 bases outside the gene matches. The CDR3 sequence: CASKLGTGGSYEQYF. Here the CDR3 DNA reads TGTGCCAGCAAACTCGGGACAGGGGGTTCCTACGAGCAGTACTTC.

V gene TRBV5-5 combines with J gene TRBJ2-3; D not certain. This CDR3 spans 14 amino acids. Trimming cost V 0 bases and J 4 bases, with 9 bases left between them. Germline V gene data show CDR1 as SGHKS and CDR2 as YYEKEE (reference sequence). CDR3 residues: CASSLAGASDTQYF. The CDR3 DNA is TGTGCCAGCAGCTTGGCGGGCGCCTCAGATACGCAGTATTTT.

V gene TRBV7-8 combines with J gene TRBJ2-7; 12 nucleotides match TRBD2. This CDR3 spans 19 amino acids. After removal of 0 bases from V and 2 bases from J, the junction contained 11 bases not matched to a gene. Germline V CDR1 and CDR2: SGHVS, FQNEAQ. CDR3 DNA sequence: TGTGCCAGCAGCTTAGCGGGGCTAGCGGGAGGGCCTAAGGCCTACGAGCAGTACTTC. It specifies CASSLAGLAGGPKAYEQYF. Full variable domain (rest looked up from reference TRBV7-8 and TRBJ2-7): GAGVSQSPRYKVAKRGQDVALRCDPISGHVSLFWYQQALGQGPEFLTYFQNEAQLDKSGLPSDRFFAERPEGSVSTLKIQRTQQEDSAVYLCASSLAGLAGGPKAYEQYFGPGTRLTVT.

The chain is built from TRBV28 and TRBJ2-7, with TRBD1 identical over 7 bases. V lost 8 bases, J lost 0 bases, and 4 bases stayed unmatched. The CDR3 length is 13 residues. Per germline, CDR1 MDHEN and CDR2 SYDVKM. The CDR3 here is CASGQASSYEQYF. In nucleotides, the CDR3 is TGTGCCAGCGGACAGGCGAGCTCCTACGAGCAGTACTTC.

This chain connects TRBV10-3 to TRBJ2-7; D might be TRBD2 (6 bases). Germline values: CDR1 ENHRY, CDR2 SYGVKD. The length of the CDR3 is 14 residues. V was trimmed by 7 bases and J by 2 bases, leaving 15 bases between them. CDR3 loop: CAIKAGSGPYEQYF. The CDR3 DNA is TGTGCCATCAAAGCGGGTTCAGGACCCTACGAGCAGTACTTC.

This sequence joins TRBV25-1 and TRBJ2-1; 7 bases are a match to TRBD2. Trimming removed 3 bases from V and 5 bases from J; junction bases left unmatched: 4. The CDR3 extends over 14 amino acids. Looked up from germline, CDR1 is MGHDK and CDR2 is SYGVNS. The CDR3: CASSERETHNEQFF. The DNA of the CDR3 is TGTGCCAGCAGTGAGCGGGAGACCCACAATGAGCAGTTCTTC.